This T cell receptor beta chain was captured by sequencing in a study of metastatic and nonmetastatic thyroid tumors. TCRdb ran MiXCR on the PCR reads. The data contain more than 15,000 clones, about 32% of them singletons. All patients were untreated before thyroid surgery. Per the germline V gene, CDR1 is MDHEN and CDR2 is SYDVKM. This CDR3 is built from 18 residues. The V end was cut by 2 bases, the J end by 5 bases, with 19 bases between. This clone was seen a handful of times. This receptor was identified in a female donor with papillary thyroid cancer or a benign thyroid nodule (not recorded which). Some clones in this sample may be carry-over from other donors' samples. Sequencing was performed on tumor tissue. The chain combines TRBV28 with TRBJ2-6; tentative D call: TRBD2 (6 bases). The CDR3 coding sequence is TGTGCCAGCAGTTTAGAATGGAGCGGGCCAACTCGGGCCAACGTCCTGACTTTC. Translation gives CASSLEWSGPTRANVLTF.